A selection of T cell receptor beta chains follows, all from one sample in a study of blood T cells in healthy people across ages. Via MiXCR, TCRdb re-called the 5' RACE reads, giving one row per CDR3 protein. Of about 2 million distinct CDR3 sequences in the sample, around half were seen once. The sequenced sample consisted of blood. The receptor source for this set is a woman aged 40 to 50 in good health. The CDR3 runs from the conserved cysteine through the conserved F or W. The order of the fields is CDR3 protein, V gene.

CDR3aa: CATSRDHLRENSPLHF; v_gene: TRBV15
CDR3aa: CASSQGQGKPYEQYF; v_gene: TRBV7-2
CDR3aa: CARNSGGEGTDTQYF; v_gene: TRBV6-6
CDR3aa: CASSLGPQVSYEQYF; v_gene: TRBV5-1
CDR3aa: CASSLDWETEAFF; v_gene: TRBV5-1
CDR3aa: CASSDEGGLGEAFF; v_gene: TRBV6-4
CDR3aa: CASSSGAPANYNEQFF; v_gene: TRBV6-5
CDR3aa: CATNRQVNEKLFF; v_gene: TRBV6-1
CDR3aa: CASSYEGRTEAFF; v_gene: TRBV6-2/TRBV6-3
CDR3aa: CASRVDGYNEQYF; v_gene: TRBV6-2/TRBV6-3
CDR3aa: CASSLVWGPDEQFF; v_gene: TRBV5-1
CDR3aa: CSASTSVHGNEQFF; v_gene: TRBV20-1
CDR3aa: CASSGQTGNNEQFF; v_gene: TRBV7-2
CDR3aa: CSVAPGQGQTQHF; v_gene: TRBV29-1
CDR3aa: CASSAGTVFGYTF; v_gene: TRBV9
CDR3aa: CASSVGGTPTDTQYF; v_gene: TRBV9
CDR3aa: CASSTGPATEQFF; v_gene: TRBV14
CDR3aa: CASSGTRQTTGANVLTF; v_gene: TRBV5-1
CDR3aa: CASEPDTDNQPQHF; v_gene: TRBV7-9
CDR3aa: CASSYEGLYEQYF; v_gene: TRBV6-6
CDR3aa: CASSSHRRGGSDTQYF; v_gene: TRBV12-3/TRBV12-4
CDR3aa: CASSLRTGGADTQYF; v_gene: TRBV7-2
CDR3aa: CASSYVQSEANVLTF; v_gene: TRBV6-6
CDR3aa: CSAPRGWDRGLEQYF; v_gene: TRBV20-1
CDR3aa: CASSGTGKWGTQYF; v_gene: TRBV5-1
CDR3aa: CASGTDYNSPLHF; v_gene: TRBV6-1
CDR3aa: CASSLWADNNEQYF; v_gene: TRBV28
CDR3aa: CASSQGGEPQHF; v_gene: TRBV4-1
CDR3aa: CASSYSRGAGGTDTQYF; v_gene: TRBV6-2/TRBV6-3
CDR3aa: CASSYPGAGQETQYF; v_gene: TRBV6-6
CDR3aa: CSAEGVTLYYGYTF; v_gene: TRBV20-1
CDR3aa: CSASPRLEKYGYTF; v_gene: TRBV20-1
CDR3aa: CASSLRDPINEQFF; v_gene: TRBV5-1
CDR3aa: CASSYLLGLPSSYEQYF; v_gene: TRBV6-2/TRBV6-3
CDR3aa: CASSDLSNSPLHF; v_gene: TRBV6-4
CDR3aa: CASRKASYEQYF; v_gene: TRBV2
CDR3aa: CASSQQKIVAGKAFF; v_gene: TRBV4-3